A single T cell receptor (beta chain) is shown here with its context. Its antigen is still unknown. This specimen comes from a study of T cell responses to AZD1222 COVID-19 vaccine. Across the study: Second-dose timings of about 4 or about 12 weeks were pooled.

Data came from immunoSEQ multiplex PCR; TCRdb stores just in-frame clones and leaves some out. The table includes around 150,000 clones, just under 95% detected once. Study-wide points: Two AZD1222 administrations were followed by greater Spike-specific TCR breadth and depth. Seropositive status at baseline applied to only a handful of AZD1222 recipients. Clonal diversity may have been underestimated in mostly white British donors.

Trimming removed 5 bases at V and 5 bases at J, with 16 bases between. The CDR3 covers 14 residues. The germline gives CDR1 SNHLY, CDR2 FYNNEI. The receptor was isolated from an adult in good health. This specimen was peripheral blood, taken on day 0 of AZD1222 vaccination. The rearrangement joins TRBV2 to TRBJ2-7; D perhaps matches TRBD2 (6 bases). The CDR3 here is CASSPTPRGNEQYF. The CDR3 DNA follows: TGTGCCAGCAGTCCAACCCCACGGGGGAACGAGCAGTACTTC. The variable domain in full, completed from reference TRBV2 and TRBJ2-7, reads EPEVTQTPSHQVTQMGQEVILRCVPISNHLYFYWYRQILGQKVEFLVSFYNNEISEKSEIFDDQFSVERPDGSNFTLKIRSTKLEDSAMYFCASSPTPRGNEQYFGPGTRLTVT.